Sequencing of this T cell receptor beta chain was carried out in a study of T cell responses to AZD1222 COVID-19 vaccine. General study findings and limits: Repertoires were sampled only after the peak T cell response. White British donors predominated, females outnumbered males, and clonal diversity was possibly underestimated.

Trimming stripped 0 bases from V and 4 bases from J, with 16 bases between. Germline loops: CDR1 SGHDN, CDR2 FVKESK. The CDR3 extends over 17 amino acids. Note on this clone: The target antigen is unknown.

The repertoire was sequenced with immunoSEQ multiplex PCR; TCRdb's copy has only in-frame clones and lacks some. Of 90,000 to 120,000 clones in the sample, roughly 88% were seen once. This chain uses TRBV14 with TRBJ2-1; D perhaps matches TRBD1 (5 bases). Sample: peripheral blood, taken on day 0 of AZD1222 vaccination. The sequence derives from an adult in good health. CDR3 sequence reads: CASSQEVGTGPYNEQFF. The CDR3 region has the DNA TGTGCCAGCAGCCAAGAAGTAGGAACAGGACCTTACAATGAGCAGTTCTTC.